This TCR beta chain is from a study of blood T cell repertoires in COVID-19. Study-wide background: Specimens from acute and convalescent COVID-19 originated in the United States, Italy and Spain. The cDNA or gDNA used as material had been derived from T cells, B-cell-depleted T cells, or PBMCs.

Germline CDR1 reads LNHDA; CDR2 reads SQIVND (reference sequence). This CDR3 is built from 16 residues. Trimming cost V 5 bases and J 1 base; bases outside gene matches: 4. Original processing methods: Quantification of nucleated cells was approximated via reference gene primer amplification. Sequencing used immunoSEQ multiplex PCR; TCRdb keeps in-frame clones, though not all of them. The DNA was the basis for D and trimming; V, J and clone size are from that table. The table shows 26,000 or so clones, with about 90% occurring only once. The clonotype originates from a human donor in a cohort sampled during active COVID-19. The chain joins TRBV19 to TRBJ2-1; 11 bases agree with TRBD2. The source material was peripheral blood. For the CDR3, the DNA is TGTGCCAGTAGTCCATTAGCGGGGGGGTCCTACAATGAGCAGTTCTTC. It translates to CASSPLAGGSYNEQFF.